Given below is one T cell receptor (beta chain) in context. The antigen is not known. These data belong to a study of T cells after yellow fever vaccination. Overall study context: For low cell numbers, libraries were made with SMART-Seq v4 Ultra Low Input. Study-wide points: Compared with primary, the secondary response was weaker and peaked at day 5, not 15.

Trimming pared 1 base from V and 12 bases from J, leaving 10 bases between. Germline CDR1 and CDR2: LGHDT and YNNKEL (reference sequence). The CDR3 runs to 12 residues. Conversion of TCR transcripts into cDNA relied on 5'RACE template switching, which added a universal primer site and UMIs. MiXCR, run by TCRdb on the 5' RACE reads, gives a single entry per CDR3 protein. This table has roughly 300,000 distinct CDR3 sequences, around 8.1% appearing once. V and J are TRBV3-1 and TRBJ2-1; D not resolved. The receptor's source is a man aged 18 to 29 who received the YFV17D yellow fever vaccine. The specimen comprised PBMCs, sampled approximately 40 days after the first yellow fever vaccination. The CDR3 bases are TGTGCCAGCAGCCAAGTATCATTAGGGCAGTTCTTC. Amino acids: CASSQVSLGQFF.